This T cell receptor (beta chain) emerged from a study of blood T cell repertoires in COVID-19. The CDR3 is made up of 15 amino acids. V shed 4 bases, J shed 3 bases, and the junction held 8 bases outside the gene matches. Germline V lookup: CDR1 MGHRA, CDR2 YSYEKL. Authors' data handling: Scientists estimated how many nucleated cells there were by amplifying reference gene primers. Only in-frame clones appear in the TCRdb table, and some are missing; sequencing was by immunoSEQ multiplex PCR. V and J calls and clone size are as listed in that table; D and trimming were resolved from the DNA. Of approximately 65,000 clones in the sample, about 92% are singletons; the top ten hold more than 0.4%.

The chain uses TRBV4-1 and TRBJ2-7; 8 bases are a match to TRBD1. This TCR derives from a man between 50 and 59 years old with COVID-19, enrolled during active disease. The sample was peripheral blood. The CDR3 DNA reads TGCGCCAGCAGCCCCCGGACAGGGCGGCTCTACGAGCAGTACTTC. Translated, it gives CASSPRTGRLYEQYF.